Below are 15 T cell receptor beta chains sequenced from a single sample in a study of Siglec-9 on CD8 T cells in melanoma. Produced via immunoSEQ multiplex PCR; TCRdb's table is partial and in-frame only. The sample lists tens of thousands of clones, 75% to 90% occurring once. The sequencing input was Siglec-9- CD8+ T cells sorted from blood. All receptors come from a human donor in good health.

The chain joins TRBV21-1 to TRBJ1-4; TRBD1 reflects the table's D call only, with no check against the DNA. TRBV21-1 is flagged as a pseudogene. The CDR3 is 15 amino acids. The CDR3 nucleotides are TGTGCCAGCAGCAAAGGGGCAGGGACTAATGAAAAACTGTTTTTT. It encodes CASSKGAGTNEKLFF.

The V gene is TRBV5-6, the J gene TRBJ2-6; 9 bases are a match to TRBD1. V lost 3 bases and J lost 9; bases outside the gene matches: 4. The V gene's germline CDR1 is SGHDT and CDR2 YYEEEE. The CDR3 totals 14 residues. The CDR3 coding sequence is TGTGCCAGCAGCTGGGGGACAGGGTACAACGTCCTGACTTTC. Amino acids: CASSWGTGYNVLTF.

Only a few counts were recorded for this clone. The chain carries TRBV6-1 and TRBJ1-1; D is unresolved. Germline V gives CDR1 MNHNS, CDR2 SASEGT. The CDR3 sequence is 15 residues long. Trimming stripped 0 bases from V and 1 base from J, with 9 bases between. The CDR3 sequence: CASSEAPDGNTEAFF. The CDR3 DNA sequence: TGTGCCAGCAGTGAAGCGCCGGACGGGAACACTGAAGCTTTCTTT.

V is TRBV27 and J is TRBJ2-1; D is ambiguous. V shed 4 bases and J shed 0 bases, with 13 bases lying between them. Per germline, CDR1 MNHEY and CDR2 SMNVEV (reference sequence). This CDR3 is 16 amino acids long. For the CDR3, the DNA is TGTGCCAGCAGTTGGCAAACACCGAGCTCCTACAATGAGCAGTTCTTC. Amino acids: CASSWQTPSSYNEQFF.

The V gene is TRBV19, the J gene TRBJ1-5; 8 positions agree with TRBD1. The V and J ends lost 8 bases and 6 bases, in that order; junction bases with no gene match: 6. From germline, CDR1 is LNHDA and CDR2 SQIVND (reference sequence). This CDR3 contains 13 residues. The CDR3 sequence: CASHGQGGQPQHF. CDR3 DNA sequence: TGTGCCAGTCATGGACAGGGAGGTCAGCCCCAGCATTTT.

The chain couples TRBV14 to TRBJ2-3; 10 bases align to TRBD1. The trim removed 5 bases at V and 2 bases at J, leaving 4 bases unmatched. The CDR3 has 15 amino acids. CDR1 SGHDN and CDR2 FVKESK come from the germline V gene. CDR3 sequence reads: CASSGQGGDTDTQYF. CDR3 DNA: TGTGCCAGCAGCGGACAGGGGGGAGACACAGATACGCAGTATTTT.

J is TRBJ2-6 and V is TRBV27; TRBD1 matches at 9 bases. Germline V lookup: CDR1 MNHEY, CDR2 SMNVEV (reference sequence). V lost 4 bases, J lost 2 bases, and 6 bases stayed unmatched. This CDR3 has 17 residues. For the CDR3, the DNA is TGTGCCAGCAGTTCACGGACAGGGGCAGCTGGGGCCAACGTCCTGACTTTC. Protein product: CASSSRTGAAGANVLTF.

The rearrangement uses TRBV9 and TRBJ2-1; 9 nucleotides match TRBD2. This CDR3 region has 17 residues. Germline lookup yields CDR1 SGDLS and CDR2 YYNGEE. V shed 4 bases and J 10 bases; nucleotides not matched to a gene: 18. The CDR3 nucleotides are TGTGCCAGCAGCCCAAACCAAAAAGGCGGGGGGGCGTTGGAGCAGTTCTTC. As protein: CASSPNQKGGGALEQFF. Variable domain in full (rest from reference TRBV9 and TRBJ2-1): DSGVTQTPKHLITATGQRVTLRCSPRSGDLSVYWYQQSLDQGLQFLIQYYNGEERAKGNILERFSAQQFPDLHSELNLSSLELGDSALYFCASSPNQKGGGALEQFFGPGTRLTVL.

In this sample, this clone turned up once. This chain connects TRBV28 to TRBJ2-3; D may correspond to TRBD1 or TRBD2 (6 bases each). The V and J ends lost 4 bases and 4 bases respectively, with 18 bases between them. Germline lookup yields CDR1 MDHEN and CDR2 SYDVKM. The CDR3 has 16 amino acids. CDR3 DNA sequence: TGTGCCAGCAGTTCCCCCGGGGGCGGGGAGGCAGATACGCAGTATTTT. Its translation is CASSSPGGGEADTQYF.

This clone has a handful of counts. In DNA form, the CDR3 reads TGTGCCAGCAGCTTCTGGGGACAGGCGAACACTGAAGCTTTCTTT. It encodes CASSFWGQANTEAFF. The rearrangement links TRBV5-6 to TRBJ1-1; TRBD1 matches at 8 bases. The germline gives CDR1 SGHDT, CDR2 YYEEEE. The CDR3 totals 15 residues. V shed 2 bases, J shed 1 base, and the junction held 4 bases outside the gene matches. Supplemented by reference TRBV5-6 and TRBJ1-1, the full variable domain reads DAGVTQSPTHLIKTRGQQVTLRCSPKSGHDTVSWYQQALGQGPQFIFQYYEEEERQRGNFPDRFSGHQFPNYSSELNVNALLLGDSALYLCASSFWGQANTEAFFGQGTRLTVV.

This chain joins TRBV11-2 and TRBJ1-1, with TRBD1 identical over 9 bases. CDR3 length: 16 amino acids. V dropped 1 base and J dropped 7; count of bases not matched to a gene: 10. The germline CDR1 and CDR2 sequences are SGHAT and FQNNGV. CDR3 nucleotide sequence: TGTGCCAGCAGCTTAGTGGGACAGGGTTTGGTGATTGAAGCTTTCTTT. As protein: CASSLVGQGLVIEAFF. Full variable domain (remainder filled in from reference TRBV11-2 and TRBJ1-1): EAGVAQSPRYKIIEKRQSVAFWCNPISGHATLYWYQQILGQGPKLLIQFQNNGVVDDSQLPKDRFSAERLKGVDSTLKIQPAKLEDSAVYLCASSLVGQGLVIEAFFGQGTRLTVV.

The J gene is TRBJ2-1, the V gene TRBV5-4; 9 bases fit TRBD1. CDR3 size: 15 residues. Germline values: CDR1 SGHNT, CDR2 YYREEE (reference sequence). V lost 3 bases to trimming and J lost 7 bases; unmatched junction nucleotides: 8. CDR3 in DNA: TGTGCCAGCAGCTCGCCCGGACAGGGGCGGAATGAGCAGTTCTTC. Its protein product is CASSSPGQGRNEQFF.

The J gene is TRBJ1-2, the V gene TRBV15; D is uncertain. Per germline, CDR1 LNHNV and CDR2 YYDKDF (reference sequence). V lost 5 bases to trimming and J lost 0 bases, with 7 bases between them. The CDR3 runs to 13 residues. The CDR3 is CATSSVPNYGYTF. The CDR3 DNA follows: TGTGCCACCAGCTCGGTCCCTAACTATGGCTACACCTTC.

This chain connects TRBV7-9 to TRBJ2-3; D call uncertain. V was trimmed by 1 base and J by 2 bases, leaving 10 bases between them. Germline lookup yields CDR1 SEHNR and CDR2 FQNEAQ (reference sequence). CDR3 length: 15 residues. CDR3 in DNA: TGTGCCAGCAGCTTAGTGCTAGAGCCCACAGATACGCAGTATTTT. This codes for CASSLVLEPTDTQYF.

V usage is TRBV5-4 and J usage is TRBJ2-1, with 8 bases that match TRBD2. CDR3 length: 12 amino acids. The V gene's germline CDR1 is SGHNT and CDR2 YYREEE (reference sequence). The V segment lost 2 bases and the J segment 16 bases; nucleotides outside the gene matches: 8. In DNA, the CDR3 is TGTGCCAGCAGCTTAGAACTAGCGGACTATTTCTTC. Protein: CASSLELADYFF.